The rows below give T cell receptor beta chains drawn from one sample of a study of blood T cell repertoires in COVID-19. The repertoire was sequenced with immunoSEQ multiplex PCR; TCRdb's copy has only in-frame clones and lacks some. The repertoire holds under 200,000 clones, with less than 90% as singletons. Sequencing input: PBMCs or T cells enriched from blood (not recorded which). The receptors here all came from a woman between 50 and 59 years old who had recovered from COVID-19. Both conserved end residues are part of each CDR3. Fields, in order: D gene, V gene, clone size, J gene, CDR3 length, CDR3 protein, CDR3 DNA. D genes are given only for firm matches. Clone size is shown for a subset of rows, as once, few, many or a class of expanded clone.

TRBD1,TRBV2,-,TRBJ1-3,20,CASSDPGQGLTLFSGNTIYF,TGTGCCAGCAGTGATCCGGGACAGGGGCTAACTCTCTTCTCTGGAAACACCATATATTTT
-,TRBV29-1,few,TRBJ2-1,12,CSVQRGYNEQFF,TGCAGCGTTCAAAGGGGATACAATGAGCAGTTCTTC
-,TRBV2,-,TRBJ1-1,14,CASSVQGLNTEAFF,TGTGCCAGCAGTGTCCAGGGCCTGAACACTGAAGCTTTCTTT
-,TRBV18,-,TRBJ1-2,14,CASSPSREGRSYTF,TGTGCCAGCTCACCCAGCCGGGAGGGCCGGAGCTACACCTTC
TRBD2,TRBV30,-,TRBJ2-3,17,CAWSVSRTSGSTDTQYF,TGTGCCTGGAGTGTGAGCAGGACTAGCGGGAGCACAGATACGCAGTATTTT
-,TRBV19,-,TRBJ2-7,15,CASSIANRPGGEQYF,TGTGCCAGTAGTATAGCAAATCGACCCGGCGGCGAGCAGTACTTC
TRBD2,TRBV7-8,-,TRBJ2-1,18,CASSQGLAGPQRHNEQFF,TGTGCCAGCAGCCAAGGACTAGCGGGCCCACAGCGACACAATGAGCAGTTCTTC
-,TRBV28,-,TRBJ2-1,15,CASSSGGVTYNEQFF,TGTGCCAGCAGTTCGGGCGGGGTGACCTACAATGAGCAGTTCTTC
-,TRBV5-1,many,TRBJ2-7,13,CASSFDRLYEQYF,TGCGCCAGCAGCTTCGACAGGCTCTACGAGCAGTACTTC
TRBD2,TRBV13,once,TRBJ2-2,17,CASSLLGSGSNTGELFF,TGTGCCAGCAGCTTACTTGGTAGCGGGTCGAACACCGGGGAGCTGTTTTTT
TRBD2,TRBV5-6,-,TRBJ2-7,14,CASNSGGISYEQYF,TGTGCCAGCAACTCGGGAGGGATCTCCTACGAGCAGTACTTC
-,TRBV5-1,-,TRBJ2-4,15,CASSLTAVAKNIQYF,TGCGCCAGCAGCTTGACGGCGGTAGCCAAAAACATTCAGTACTTC
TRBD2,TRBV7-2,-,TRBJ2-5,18,CASSLGTGGLAGLGRRYF,TGTGCCAGCAGCTTAGGCACCGGGGGACTAGCGGGCCTGGGCAGGCGGTACTTC
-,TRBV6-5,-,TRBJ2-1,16,CASSSPGGGSYNEQFF,TGTGCCAGCAGTTCCCCCGGGGGAGGAAGCTACAATGAGCAGTTCTTC
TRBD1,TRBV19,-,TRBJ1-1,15,CASSSLGQGFTEAFF,TGTGCCAGTAGCTCCCTGGGACAGGGATTCACTGAAGCTTTCTTT
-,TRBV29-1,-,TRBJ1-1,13,CSVAWTENTEAFF,TGCAGCGTTGCGTGGACAGAGAACACTGAAGCTTTCTTT
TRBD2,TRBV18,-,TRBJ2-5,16,CASSPLGLAPQETQYF,TGTGCCAGCTCACCTCTAGGACTAGCTCCTCAAGAGACCCAGTACTTC
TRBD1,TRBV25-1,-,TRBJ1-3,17,CASSRATGGASGNTIYF,TGTGCCAGCAGTCGGGCGACAGGGGGAGCCTCTGGAAACACCATATATTTT
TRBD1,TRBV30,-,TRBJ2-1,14,CAWRRQGAYNEQFF,TGTGCCTGGAGAAGACAGGGGGCCTACAATGAGCAGTTCTTC
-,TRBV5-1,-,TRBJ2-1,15,CASSYLVGAGNEQFF,TGCGCCAGCAGCTATCTAGTGGGGGCAGGCAATGAGCAGTTCTTC
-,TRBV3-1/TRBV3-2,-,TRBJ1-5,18,CASSQQRLTPYSNQPQHF,TGTGCCAGCAGCCAACAGAGGCTAACGCCTTACAGCAATCAGCCCCAGCATTTT
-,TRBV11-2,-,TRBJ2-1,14,CASSKTVGNNEQFF,TGTGCCAGCAGCAAGACAGTGGGGAACAATGAGCAGTTCTTC
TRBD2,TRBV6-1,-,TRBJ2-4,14,CASSETGGKNIQYF,TGTGCCAGCAGTGAAACGGGGGGGAAAAACATTCAGTACTTC
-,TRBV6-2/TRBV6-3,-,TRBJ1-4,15,CASSVTGTPREKLFF,TGTGCCAGCAGTGTTACCGGGACACCGAGGGAAAAACTGTTTTTT
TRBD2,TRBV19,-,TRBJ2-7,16,CASSTGGTSGRDEQYF,TGTGCCAGTAGCACTGGCGGGACTAGCGGTAGAGACGAGCAGTACTTC
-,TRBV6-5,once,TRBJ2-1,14,CASRRRAPYNEQFF,TGTGCCAGCCGGAGGAGAGCCCCTTACAATGAGCAGTTCTTC
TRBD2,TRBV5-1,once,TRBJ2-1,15,CASSPSGSFNNEQFF,TGCGCCAGCAGCCCAAGCGGGAGTTTCAACAATGAGCAGTTCTTC
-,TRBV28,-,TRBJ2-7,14,CASSSVGGSYEQYF,TGTGCCAGCAGTTCGGTAGGGGGCTCCTACGAGCAGTACTTC
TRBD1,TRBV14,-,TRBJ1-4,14,CASSAGGLGEKLFF,TGTGCCAGCAGCGCAGGGGGCTTGGGGGAAAAACTGTTTTTT